The 3 T cell receptor beta chains below were found in one sample sequenced in a study of early T cells in non-severe SARS-CoV-2 infection. TCRdb recomputed calls from the 5' RACE reads with MiXCR, one row per CDR3 protein. This table holds approximately 28,000 distinct CDR3 sequences, roughly 5.3% found once. The material sequenced was whole blood. The receptors here all came from an adult who was a healthcare worker with PCR-confirmed SARS-CoV-2 infection or an uninfected control (not recorded which).

This clonotype occurred many times. The rearrangement links TRBV6-6 to TRBJ2-7; 12 bases fit TRBD1. This CDR3 is 14 amino acids long. Germline assignment: CDR1 MNHNY and CDR2 SVGAGI (reference sequence). Trimming took 5 bases from V and 7 from J; bases not matched to a gene: 6. In DNA, the CDR3 is TGTGCCAGCAGTCGGGACAGGGGGCTTTCGGAGCAGTACTTC. This encodes CASSRDRGLSEQYF.

This clonotype was counted many times. The chain couples TRBV4-2 to TRBJ1-3; D not resolved. Germline CDR1 LGHNA, CDR2 YNFKEQ. This CDR3 comprises 16 residues. V was pared by 0 bases and J by 0 bases, with 9 bases between. The CDR3 here is CASSQDPAGSGNTIYF. The DNA for the CDR3 is TGTGCCAGCAGCCAAGATCCAGCAGGCTCTGGAAACACCATATATTTT.

This clonotype was observed at least ten times. This CDR3 is CASSSWGTSENIQYF. The DNA for the CDR3 is TGTGCCAGCAGCTCCTGGGGGACTAGTGAAAACATTCAGTACTTC. The V call is TRBV7-9, the J call TRBJ2-4; 8 bases match TRBD2. The CDR3 runs to 15 residues. CDR1 and CDR2 from the germline V gene are SEHNR and FQNEAQ (reference sequence). With 4 bases clipped from V and 5 bases from J, the junction kept 7 bases outside the gene matches.